This T cell receptor (beta chain) was identified during a study of cytotoxic CD8 clonotypes in ibrutinib-treated CLL. Background on the study: Approximately 25 partial and 2 complete responses; at median roughly 68 months, around 14 remitted, roughly 12 progressed. Response sampling took place at median 12 months of treatment, range 6 to 36. Overall study findings and caveats: At the start, clonality exceeded age-matched healthy donors and followed circulating CD8+ T-cell counts. Once treatment began, public clonotypes, which were uncommon, contracted or stayed stable.

This table comes from immunoSEQ multiplex PCR, and its TCRdb copy is limited to in-frame clones, with some not included. Of some 93,000 clones in the sample, around 73% are singletons; the top ten hold around 32%. Notes on this clone: Its cognate antigen is unknown.

The clonotype comes from a human donor with chronic lymphocytic leukemia. The specimen was PBMCs, collected after 12 months of ibrutinib treatment.

The CDR3 loop is CASSQETFTYEQYF. The CDR3 DNA sequence: TGCGCCAGCAGCCAAGAGACGTTTACCTACGAGCAGTACTTC. The chain joins TRBV4-1 to TRBJ2-7; D remains unclear. CDR3 length equals 14 residues. The V gene lost 0 bases and the J gene lost 2 bases, with 8 bases spanning the gap. Germline CDR1 and CDR2: MGHRA and YSYEKL.